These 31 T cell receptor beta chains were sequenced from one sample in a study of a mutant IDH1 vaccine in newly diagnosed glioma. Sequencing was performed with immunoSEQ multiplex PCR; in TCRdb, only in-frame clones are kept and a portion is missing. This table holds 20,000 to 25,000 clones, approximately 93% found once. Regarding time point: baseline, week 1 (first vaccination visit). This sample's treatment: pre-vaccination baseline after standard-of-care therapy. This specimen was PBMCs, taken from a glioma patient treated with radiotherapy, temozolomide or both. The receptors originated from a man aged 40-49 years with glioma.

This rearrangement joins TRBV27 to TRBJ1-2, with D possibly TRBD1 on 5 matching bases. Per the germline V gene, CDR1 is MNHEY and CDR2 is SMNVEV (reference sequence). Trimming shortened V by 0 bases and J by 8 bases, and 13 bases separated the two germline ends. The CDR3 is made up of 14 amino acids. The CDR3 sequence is CASSLSPRRAGYTF. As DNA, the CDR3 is TGTGCCAGCAGTTTATCGCCCCGCAGGGCGGGCTACACCTTC.

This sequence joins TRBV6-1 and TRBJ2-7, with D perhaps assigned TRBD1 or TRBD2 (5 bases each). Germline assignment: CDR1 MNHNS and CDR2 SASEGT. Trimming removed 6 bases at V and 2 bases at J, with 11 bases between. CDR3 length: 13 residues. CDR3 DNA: TGTGCCAGCAGCCAGGGACGGGCCTACGAGCAGTACTTC. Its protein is CASSQGRAYEQYF.

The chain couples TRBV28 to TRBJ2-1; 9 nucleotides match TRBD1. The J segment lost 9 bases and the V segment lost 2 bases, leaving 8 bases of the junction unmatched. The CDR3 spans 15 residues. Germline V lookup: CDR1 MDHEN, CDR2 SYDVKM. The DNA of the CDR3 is TGTGCCAGCAGTTTAATCGGGACAGGGATATTTGAGCAGTTCTTC. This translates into CASSLIGTGIFEQFF.

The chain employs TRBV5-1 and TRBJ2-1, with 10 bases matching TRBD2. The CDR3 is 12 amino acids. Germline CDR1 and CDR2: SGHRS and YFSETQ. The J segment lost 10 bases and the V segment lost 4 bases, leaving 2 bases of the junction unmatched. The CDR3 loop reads CASSLTSGEQFF. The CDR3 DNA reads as TGCGCCAGCAGCCTGACTAGCGGGGAGCAGTTCTTC. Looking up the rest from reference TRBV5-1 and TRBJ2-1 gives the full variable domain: KAGVTQTPRYLIKTRGQQVTLSCSPISGHRSVSWYQQTPGQGLQFLFEYFSETQRNKGNFPGRFSGRQFSNSRSEMNVSTLELGDSALYLCASSLTSGEQFFGPGTRLTVL.

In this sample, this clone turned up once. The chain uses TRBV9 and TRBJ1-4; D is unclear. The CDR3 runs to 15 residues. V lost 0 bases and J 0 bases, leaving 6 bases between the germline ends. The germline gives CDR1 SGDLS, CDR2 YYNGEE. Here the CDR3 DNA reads TGTGCCAGCAGCGTAGGCGGCGCAACTAATGAAAAACTGTTTTTT. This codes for CASSVGGATNEKLFF. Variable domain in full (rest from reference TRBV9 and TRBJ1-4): DSGVTQTPKHLITATGQRVTLRCSPRSGDLSVYWYQQSLDQGLQFLIQYYNGEERAKGNILERFSAQQFPDLHSELNLSSLELGDSALYFCASSVGGATNEKLFFGSGTQLSVL.

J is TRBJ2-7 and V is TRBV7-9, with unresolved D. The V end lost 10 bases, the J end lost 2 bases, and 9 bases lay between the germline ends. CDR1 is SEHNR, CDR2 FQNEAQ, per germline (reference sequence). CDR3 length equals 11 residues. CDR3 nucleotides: TGTGCCACAGTCGGACCCTACGAGCAGTACTTC. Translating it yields CATVGPYEQYF. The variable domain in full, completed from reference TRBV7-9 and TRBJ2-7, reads DTGVSQNPRHKITKRGQNVTFRCDPISEHNRLYWYRQTLGQGPEFLTYFQNEAQLEKSRLLSDRFSAERPKGSFSTLEIQRTEQGDSAMYLCATVGPYEQYFGPGTRLTVT.

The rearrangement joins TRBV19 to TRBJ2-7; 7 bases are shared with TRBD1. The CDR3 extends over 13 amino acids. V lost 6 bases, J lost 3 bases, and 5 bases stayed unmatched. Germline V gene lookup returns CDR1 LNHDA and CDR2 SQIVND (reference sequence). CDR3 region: CASSPRDSYEQYF. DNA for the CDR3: TGTGCCAGTAGCCCACGGGACAGCTACGAGCAGTACTTC. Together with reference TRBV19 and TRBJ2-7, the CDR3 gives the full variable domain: DGGITQSPKYLFRKEGQNVTLSCEQNLNHDAMYWYRQDPGQGLRLIYYSQIVNDFQKGDIAEGYSVSREKKESFPLTVTSAQKNPTAFYLCASSPRDSYEQYFGPGTRLTVT.

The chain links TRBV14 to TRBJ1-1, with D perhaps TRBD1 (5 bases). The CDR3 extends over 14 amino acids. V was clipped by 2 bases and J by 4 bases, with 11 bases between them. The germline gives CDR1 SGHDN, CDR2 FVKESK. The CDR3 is CASSQTGQSTEAFF. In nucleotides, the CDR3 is TGTGCCAGCAGCCAAACGGGGCAGAGCACTGAAGCTTTCTTT.

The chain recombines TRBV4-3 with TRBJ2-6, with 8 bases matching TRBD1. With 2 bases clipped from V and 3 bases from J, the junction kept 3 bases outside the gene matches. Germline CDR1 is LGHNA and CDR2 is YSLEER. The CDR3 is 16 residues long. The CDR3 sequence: CASSQRTGSGANVLTF. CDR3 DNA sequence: TGCGCCAGCAGCCAAAGGACAGGGAGTGGGGCCAACGTCCTGACTTTC.

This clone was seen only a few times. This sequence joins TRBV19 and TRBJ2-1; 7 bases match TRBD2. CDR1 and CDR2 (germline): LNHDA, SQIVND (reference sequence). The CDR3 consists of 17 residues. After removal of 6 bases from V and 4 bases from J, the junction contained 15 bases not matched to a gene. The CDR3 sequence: CASRPFDWGGSYNEQFF. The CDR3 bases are TGTGCCAGTAGACCGTTTGATTGGGGCGGGAGTTACAATGAGCAGTTCTTC.

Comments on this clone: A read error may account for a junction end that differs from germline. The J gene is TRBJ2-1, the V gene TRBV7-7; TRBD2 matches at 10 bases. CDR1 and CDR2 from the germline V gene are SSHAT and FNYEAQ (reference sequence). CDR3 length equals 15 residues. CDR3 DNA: TGTGCTAGCAGCCCTAGCGGGAGCCAGTACAATGAGCAGTTCTTC. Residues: CASSPSGSQYNEQFF.

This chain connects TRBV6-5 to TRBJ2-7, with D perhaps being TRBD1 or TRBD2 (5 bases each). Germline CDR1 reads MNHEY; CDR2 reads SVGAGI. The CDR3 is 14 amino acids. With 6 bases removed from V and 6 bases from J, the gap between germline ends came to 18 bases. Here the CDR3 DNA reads TGTGCCAGCAGGAAGAGGGGCGCGACTCGCGAGCAGTACTTC. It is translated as CASRKRGATREQYF.

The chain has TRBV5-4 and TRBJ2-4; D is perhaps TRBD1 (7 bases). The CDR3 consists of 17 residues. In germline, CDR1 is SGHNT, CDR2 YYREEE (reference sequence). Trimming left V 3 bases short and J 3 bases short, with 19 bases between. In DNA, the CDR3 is TGTGCCAGCAGCTACAGGGGACTTCGGGGTTACAAAAACATTCAGTACTTC. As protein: CASSYRGLRGYKNIQYF.

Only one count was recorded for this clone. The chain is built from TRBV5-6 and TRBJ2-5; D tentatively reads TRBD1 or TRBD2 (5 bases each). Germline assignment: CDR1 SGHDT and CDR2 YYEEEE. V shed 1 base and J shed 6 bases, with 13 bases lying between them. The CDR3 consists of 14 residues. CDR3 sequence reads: CASSLYSREQTQYF. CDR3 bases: TGTGCCAGCAGCTTGTATTCCAGGGAGCAGACCCAGTACTTC.

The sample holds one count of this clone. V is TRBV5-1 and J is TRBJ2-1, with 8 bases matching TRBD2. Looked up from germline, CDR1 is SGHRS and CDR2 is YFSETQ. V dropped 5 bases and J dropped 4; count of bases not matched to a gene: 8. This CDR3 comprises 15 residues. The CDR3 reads CASSSNGGGYNEQFF. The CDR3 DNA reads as TGCGCCAGCAGTTCGAACGGGGGGGGATACAATGAGCAGTTCTTC.

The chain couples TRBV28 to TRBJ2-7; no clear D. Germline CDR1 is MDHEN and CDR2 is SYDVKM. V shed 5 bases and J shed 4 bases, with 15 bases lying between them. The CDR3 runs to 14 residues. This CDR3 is CASSLLGGDYEQYF. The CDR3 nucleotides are TGTGCCAGCAGTCTGCTGGGTGGGGATTACGAGCAGTACTTC.

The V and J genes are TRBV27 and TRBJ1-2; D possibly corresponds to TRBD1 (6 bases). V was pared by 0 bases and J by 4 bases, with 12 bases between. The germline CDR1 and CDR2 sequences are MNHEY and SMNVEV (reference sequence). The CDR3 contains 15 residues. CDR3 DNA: TGTGCCAGCAGTTTATCGCCCATGACAGGCTATGGCTACACCTTC. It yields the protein CASSLSPMTGYGYTF.

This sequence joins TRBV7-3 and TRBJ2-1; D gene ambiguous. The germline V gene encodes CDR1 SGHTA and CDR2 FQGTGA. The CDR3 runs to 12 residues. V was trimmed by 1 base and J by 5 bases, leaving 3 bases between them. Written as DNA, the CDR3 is TGTGCCAGCAGCTTAAGGGACAATGAGCAGTTCTTC. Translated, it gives CASSLRDNEQFF.

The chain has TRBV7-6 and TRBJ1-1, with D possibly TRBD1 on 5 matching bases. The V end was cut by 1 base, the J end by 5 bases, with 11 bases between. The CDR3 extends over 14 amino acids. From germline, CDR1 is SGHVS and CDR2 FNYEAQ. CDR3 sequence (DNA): TGTGCCAGCAGCTTAGTTCGTGGGGCGACTGAAGCTTTCTTT. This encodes CASSLVRGATEAFF.

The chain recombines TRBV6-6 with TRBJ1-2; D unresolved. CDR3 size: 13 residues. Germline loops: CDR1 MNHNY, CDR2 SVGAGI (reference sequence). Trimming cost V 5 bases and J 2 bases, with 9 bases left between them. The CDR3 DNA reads TGTGCCAGCAGTCGGACTACAAACTATGGCTACACCTTC. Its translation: CASSRTTNYGYTF.

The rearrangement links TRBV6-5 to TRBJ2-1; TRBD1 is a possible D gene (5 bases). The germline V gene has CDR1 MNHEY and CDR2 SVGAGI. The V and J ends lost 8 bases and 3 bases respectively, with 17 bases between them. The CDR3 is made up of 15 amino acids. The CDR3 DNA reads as TGTGCCAGCCGCGAGCTAGTAGGGGTCTACAATGAGCAGTTCTTC. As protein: CASRELVGVYNEQFF.

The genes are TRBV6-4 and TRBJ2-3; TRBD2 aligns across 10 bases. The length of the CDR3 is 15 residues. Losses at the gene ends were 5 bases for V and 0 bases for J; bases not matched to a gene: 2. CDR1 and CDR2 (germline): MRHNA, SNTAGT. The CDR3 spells CASSSGGASTDTQYF. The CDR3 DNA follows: TGTGCCAGCAGTAGCGGGGGGGCTAGCACAGATACGCAGTATTTT.

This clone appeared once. The CDR3: CASTLPGSSYNEQFF. The CDR3, as DNA: TGTGCCAGCACCCTGCCGGGTAGCTCCTACAATGAGCAGTTCTTC. The rearrangement joins TRBV5-6 to TRBJ2-1; D gene uncertain. The CDR3 is 15 amino acids. V lost 6 bases to trimming and J lost 0 bases, with 13 bases between them. Germline CDR1 is SGHDT and CDR2 is YYEEEE.

The CDR3 DNA sequence: TGCGCCAGCAGCTTCGGACAGACCGGGGAGCTGTTTTTT. It yields the protein CASSFGQTGELFF. The J gene is TRBJ2-2, the V gene TRBV5-1; possible D gene TRBD1, 6 bases. Trimming took 2 bases from V and 5 from J, leaving 7 bases between them. Germline values: CDR1 SGHRS, CDR2 YFSETQ. The CDR3 extends over 13 amino acids.

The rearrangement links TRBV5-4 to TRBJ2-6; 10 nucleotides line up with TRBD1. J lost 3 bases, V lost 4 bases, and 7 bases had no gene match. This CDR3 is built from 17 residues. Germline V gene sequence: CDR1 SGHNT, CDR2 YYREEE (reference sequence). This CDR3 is CASSRQTGGFGANVLTF. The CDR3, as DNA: TGTGCCAGCAGCCGACAGACAGGGGGCTTTGGGGCCAACGTCCTGACTTTC. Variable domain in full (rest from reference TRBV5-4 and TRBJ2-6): ETGVTQSPTHLIKTRGQQVTLRCSSQSGHNTVSWYQQALGQGPQFIFQYYREEENGRGNFPPRFSGLQFPNYSSELNVNALELDDSALYLCASSRQTGGFGANVLTFGAGSRLTVL.

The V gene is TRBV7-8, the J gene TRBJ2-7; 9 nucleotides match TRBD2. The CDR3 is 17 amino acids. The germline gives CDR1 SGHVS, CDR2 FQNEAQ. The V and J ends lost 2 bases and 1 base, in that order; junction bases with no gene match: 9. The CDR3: CASSLSWPSGASYEQYF. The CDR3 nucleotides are TGTGCCAGCAGCTTATCCTGGCCTAGCGGGGCGTCCTACGAGCAGTACTTC.

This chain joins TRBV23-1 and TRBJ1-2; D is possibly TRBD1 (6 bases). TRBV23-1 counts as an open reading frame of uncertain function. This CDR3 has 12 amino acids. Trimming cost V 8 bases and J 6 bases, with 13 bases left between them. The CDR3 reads CASPLGGDGYTF. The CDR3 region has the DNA TGCGCCAGCCCTCTCGGGGGCGATGGCTACACCTTC.

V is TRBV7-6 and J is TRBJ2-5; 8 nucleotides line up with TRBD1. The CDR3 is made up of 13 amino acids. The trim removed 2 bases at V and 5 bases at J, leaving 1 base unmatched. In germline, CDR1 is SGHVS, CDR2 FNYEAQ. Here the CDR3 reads CASSLRQGETQYF. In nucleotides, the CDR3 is TGTGCCAGCAGCTTAAGACAGGGGGAGACCCAGTACTTC.

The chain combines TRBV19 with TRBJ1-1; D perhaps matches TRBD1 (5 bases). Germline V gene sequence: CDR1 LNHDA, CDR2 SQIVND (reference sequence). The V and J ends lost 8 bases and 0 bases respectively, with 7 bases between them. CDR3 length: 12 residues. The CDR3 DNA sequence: TGTGCCAGTGGGGCCATGAACACTGAAGCTTTCTTT. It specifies CASGAMNTEAFF.

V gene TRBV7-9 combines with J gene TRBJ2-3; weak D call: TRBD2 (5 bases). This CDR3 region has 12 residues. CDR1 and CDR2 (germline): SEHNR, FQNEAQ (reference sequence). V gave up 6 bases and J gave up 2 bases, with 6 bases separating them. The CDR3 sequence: CASRRDTDTQYF. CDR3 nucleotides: TGTGCCAGCAGGAGGGACACAGATACGCAGTATTTT.

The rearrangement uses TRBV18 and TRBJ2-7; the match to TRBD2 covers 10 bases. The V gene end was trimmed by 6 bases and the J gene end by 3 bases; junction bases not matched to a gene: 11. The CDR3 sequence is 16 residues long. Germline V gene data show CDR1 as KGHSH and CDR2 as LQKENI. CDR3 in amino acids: CASSRSSTSGNYEQYF. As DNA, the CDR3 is TGTGCCAGCTCGCGCTCCTCTACTAGCGGGAACTACGAGCAGTACTTC.